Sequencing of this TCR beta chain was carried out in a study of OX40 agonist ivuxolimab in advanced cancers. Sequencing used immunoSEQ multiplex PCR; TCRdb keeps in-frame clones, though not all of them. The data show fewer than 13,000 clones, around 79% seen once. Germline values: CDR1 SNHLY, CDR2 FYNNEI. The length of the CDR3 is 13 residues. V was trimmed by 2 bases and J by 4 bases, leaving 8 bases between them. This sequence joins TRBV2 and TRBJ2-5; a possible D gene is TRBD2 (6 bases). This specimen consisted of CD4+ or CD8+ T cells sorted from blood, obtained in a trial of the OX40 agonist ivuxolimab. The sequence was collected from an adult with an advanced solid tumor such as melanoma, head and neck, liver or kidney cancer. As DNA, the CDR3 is TGTGCCAGCAGTGAACCGGGGGTAGAGACCCAGTACTTC. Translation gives CASSEPGVETQYF.